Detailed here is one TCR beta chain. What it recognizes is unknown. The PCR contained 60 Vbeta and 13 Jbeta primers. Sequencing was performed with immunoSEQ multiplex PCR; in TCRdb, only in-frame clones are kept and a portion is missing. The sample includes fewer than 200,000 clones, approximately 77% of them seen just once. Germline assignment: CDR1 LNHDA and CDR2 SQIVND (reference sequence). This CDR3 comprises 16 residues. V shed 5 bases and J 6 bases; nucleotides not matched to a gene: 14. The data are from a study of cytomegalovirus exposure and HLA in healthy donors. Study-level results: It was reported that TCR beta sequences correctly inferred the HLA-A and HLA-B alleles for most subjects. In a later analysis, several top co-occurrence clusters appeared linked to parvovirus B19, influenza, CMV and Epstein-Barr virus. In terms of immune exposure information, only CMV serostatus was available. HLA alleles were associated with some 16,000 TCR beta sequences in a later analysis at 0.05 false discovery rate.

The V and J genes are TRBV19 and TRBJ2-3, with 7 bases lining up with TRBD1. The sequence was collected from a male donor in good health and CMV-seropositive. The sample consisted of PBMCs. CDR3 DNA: TGTGCCAGTAGTCAGGGGGATCGCGGTAGTGGGGATACGCAGTATTTT. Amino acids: CASSQGDRGSGDTQYF.